A single sample is the source of the 10 T cell receptor beta chains below, sequenced in a study of post-analysis software for immune sequencing data. Overall study results and limits: Relative to controls, patients had several TRBV segments at higher frequency, with TRBV5-6, TRBV5-1 and TRBV20-1 among these.

The antigens these receptors bind are not known. The TCR beta cDNA libraries contained unique molecular identifiers. MiXCR, applied by TCRdb to the PCR reads, yields one record per CDR3 protein. The table lists about 210,000 distinct CDR3 sequences, over 25% of them singletons, with more than 3% in the top ten. The sample comprised blood. These receptors were collected from a girl aged 2-17 years with multiple sclerosis.

V is TRBV12-3 or TRBV12-4 and J is TRBJ2-7, with TRBD1 matching over 7 bases. V shed 5 bases and J 6 bases; nucleotides not matched to a gene: 7. The CDR3 spans 13 residues. The CDR3 sequence: CASSPWTGAEQYF. The CDR3 region has the DNA TGTGCCAGCAGTCCCTGGACAGGCGCCGAGCAGTACTTC.

Ten or more counts support this clonotype. The chain carries TRBV20-1 and TRBJ2-7, with D possibly matching TRBD2 (6 bases). In germline, CDR1 is DFQATT, CDR2 SNEGSKA (reference sequence). CDR3 length equals 14 residues. The germline V and J ends were trimmed by 0 bases and 3 bases, with 12 bases remaining between them. The CDR3 DNA sequence: TGCAGTGCTAGAGATCGGGACTCGAGCTACGAGCAGTACTTC. Translation: CSARDRDSSYEQYF.

This clonotype was seen repeatedly, ten times or more. This rearrangement joins TRBV7-2 to TRBJ2-7; the D is unclear. The CDR3 extends over 14 amino acids. The V and J ends lost 5 bases and 0 bases respectively, with 11 bases between them. Germline V gene data show CDR1 as SGHTA and CDR2 as FQGNSA. The CDR3 region has the DNA TGTGCCAGCAGCCTAGACCCAAGCTCCTACGAGCAGTACTTC. It encodes CASSLDPSSYEQYF.

This clonotype came up many times. The chain employs TRBV6-5 and TRBJ2-1; either TRBD1 or TRBD2 may fit D (5 bases each). The V and J ends lost 0 bases and 8 bases respectively, with 8 bases between them. The CDR3 runs to 13 residues. CDR1 is MNHEY and CDR2 is SVGAGI in the germline V gene. CDR3 nucleotides: TGTGCCAGCAGTTACTCATGGGGGTATGAGCAGTTCTTC. This encodes CASSYSWGYEQFF.

This clonotype showed up just once. The CDR3 reads CASNARTDNEQFF. The CDR3 DNA reads TGTGCCAGCAACGCAAGGACAGACAATGAGCAGTTCTTC. The chain carries TRBV6-2 or TRBV6-3 and TRBJ2-1; TRBD1 might be the D (6 bases). Trimming left V 7 bases short and J 5 bases short, with 12 bases between. CDR1 MNHEY and CDR2 SVGEGT come from the germline V gene. CDR3 length: 13 residues.

The chain couples TRBV14 to TRBJ2-1; TRBD1 agrees at 8 bases. Germline CDR1 SGHDN, CDR2 FVKESK. This CDR3 spans 13 amino acids. Trimming took 0 bases from V and 14 from J; bases not matched to a gene: 6. CDR3: CASSQDRTGRKFF. The CDR3 DNA sequence: TGTGCCAGCAGCCAAGATCGGACAGGGAGGAAGTTCTTC.

The genes are TRBV7-6 and TRBJ2-5, with D hard to call. Germline V lookup: CDR1 SGHVS, CDR2 FNYEAQ. The CDR3 totals 13 residues. V shed 6 bases and J shed 4 bases, with 12 bases lying between them. CDR3 protein: CASRSPPGETQYF. The CDR3 DNA is TGTGCCAGCAGGTCTCCCCCGGGAGAGACCCAGTACTTC.

In this sample, this clonotype turned up many times. V gene TRBV5-1 combines with J gene TRBJ2-1; 12 nucleotides agree with TRBD2. Germline V gene data show CDR1 as SGHRS and CDR2 as YFSETQ. J was trimmed by 8 bases and V by 3 bases; bases with no gene match: 6. This CDR3 is built from 15 residues. The chain's CDR3 is CASSSLAGGLDEQFF. The CDR3 bases are TGCGCCAGCAGCTCACTAGCGGGGGGCCTCGATGAGCAGTTCTTC. The whole variable domain, remainder taken from reference TRBV5-1 and TRBJ2-1, is KAGVTQTPRYLIKTRGQQVTLSCSPISGHRSVSWYQQTPGQGLQFLFEYFSETQRNKGNFPGRFSGRQFSNSRSEMNVSTLELGDSALYLCASSSLAGGLDEQFFGPGTRLTVL.

The chain is built from TRBV5-1 and TRBJ2-5; 9 bases agree with TRBD1. CDR3 length equals 14 residues. CDR1 is SGHRS, CDR2 YFSETQ, per germline. V was pared by 4 bases and J by 4 bases, with 5 bases of the junction left unmatched. The CDR3 protein is CASSGTTGGETQYF. CDR3 DNA: TGCGCCAGCAGCGGGACGACAGGGGGAGAGACCCAGTACTTC.

This clonotype was seen many times. The chain combines TRBV12-3 or TRBV12-4 with TRBJ1-2, with 7 bases that match TRBD1. J lost 3 bases, V lost 6 bases, and 7 bases had no gene match. The CDR3 runs 14 residues. The CDR3 DNA reads as TGTGCCAGCAGGGACACAGGGGTTGACTATGGCTACACCTTC. It codes for CASRDTGVDYGYTF.